This entry lists 29 T cell receptor beta chains sequenced from one sample in a study of post-analysis software for immune sequencing data (dated by TCRdb to between 2015 and 2017). The paper as a whole reports these results and caveats: Roughly 5 TRBV segments, including TRBV5-6, TRBV5-1 and TRBV20-1, were significantly more frequent in patients than controls.

Library preparation used PCR. Sequencing was performed on an Illumina HiSeq 2500. Unique molecular identifiers were incorporated into TCR beta cDNA libraries to reduce PCR and sequencing biases. TCRdb's own reprocessing of the public reads used fastp at Q25 and MiXCR and kept productive beta chains. Rows are combined by CDR3 protein, so each entry shows the most common genes and DNA. The sample table shows roughly 540,000 distinct CDR3 sequences, and 30% to 40% are seen once. The ten top clones hold around 6% of the sample. The antigens of these receptors remain unknown. The specimen sequenced was blood. These receptor sequences come from a girl aged 2 to 17 with multiple sclerosis.

J is TRBJ2-1 and V is TRBV20-1, with D tentatively TRBD1 or TRBD2 (6 bases each). This CDR3 has 14 amino acids. Looked up from germline, CDR1 is DFQATT and CDR2 is SNEGSKA (reference sequence). Trimming shortened V by 6 bases and J by 13 bases, and 25 bases separated the two germline ends. The CDR3 sequence is CSAEPTGAPGGQFF. The DNA of the CDR3 is TGCAGTGCAGAACCGACAGGTGCTCCCGGGGGTCAGTTCTTC.

The count of this clonotype is one. A read error may account for a junction end that differs from germline. The chain has TRBV7-9 and TRBJ1-5; D unresolved. The germline CDR1 and CDR2 sequences are SEHNR and FQNEAQ (reference sequence). This CDR3 spans 13 amino acids. The CDR3 coding sequence is TGTGTCAGCAGCTTCCGGTATGGCCAGCCCCAGCATTTT. This codes for CVSSFRYGQPQHF.

This clonotype was seen more than once but under ten times. This chain uses TRBV4-1 with TRBJ2-7, with D possibly matching TRBD1 (6 bases). CDR3 size: 15 residues. Trimming removed 4 bases from V and 4 bases from J, with 17 bases in between. Germline values: CDR1 MGHRA, CDR2 YSYEKL. CDR3 sequence (DNA): TGCGCCAGCAGCCCCGGGCAGGGGCTGGTTTACGAGCAGTACTTC. Its protein is CASSPGQGLVYEQYF.

The V call is TRBV2, the J call TRBJ2-1, with 7 bases aligning to TRBD1. V dropped 7 bases and J dropped 4; count of bases not matched to a gene: 7. CDR3 size: 14 residues. Germline V CDR1 and CDR2: SNHLY, FYNNEI. CDR3 coding DNA: TGTGCCAGCACTTATGGGACAGAGTACAATGAGCAGTTCTTC. Encoded protein: CASTYGTEYNEQFF.

Notes on this clonotype: A read error may account for a junction end that differs from germline. V and J are TRBV5-6 and TRBJ1-2, with 9 nucleotides matching TRBD1. This CDR3 contains 15 residues. CDR1 and CDR2 from the germline V gene are SGHDT and YYEEEE. The DNA of the CDR3 is TGTGCCAGCAGTACCCCAGAGGGACAGGGATATGACTACACCTTC. Protein product: CASSTPEGQGYDYTF.

The chain recombines TRBV2 with TRBJ2-3; TRBD2 matches at 7 bases. The CDR3 sequence is 16 residues long. In germline, CDR1 is SNHLY, CDR2 FYNNEI. With V trimmed by 6 bases and J by 5 bases, 14 bases remained unmatched. CDR3 nucleotide sequence: TGTGCCAGCAGCTCACCCGGACTAGGCTCGGGAGATACGCAGTATTTT. Translated, it gives CASSSPGLGSGDTQYF.

A single count supports this clonotype. The chain uses TRBV3-1 and TRBJ2-2, with unresolved D. This CDR3 region has 18 residues. Germline CDR1 is LGHDT and CDR2 is YNNKEL (reference sequence). V gave up 2 bases and J gave up 2 bases, with 18 bases separating them. CDR3 in amino acids: CASSQRPPGSPNTGELFF. The DNA of the CDR3 is TGTGCCAGCAGCCAAAGGCCCCCGGGCTCTCCAAACACCGGGGAGCTGTTTTTT.

This clonotype occurred a few times. The chain carries TRBV29-1 and TRBJ2-3; no clear D gene. V was clipped by 4 bases and J by 4 bases, with 15 bases between them. The CDR3 consists of 14 residues. Germline assignment: CDR1 SQVTM and CDR2 ANQGSEA. CDR3 in amino acids: CSVVNIPSPDTQYF. The CDR3 DNA is TGCAGCGTTGTGAACATTCCATCCCCAGATACGCAGTATTTT.

The rearrangement links TRBV6-6 to TRBJ1-2; TRBD1 is a possible D gene (6 bases). Trimming shortened V by 7 bases and J by 1 base, and 13 bases separated the two germline ends. In germline, CDR1 is MNHNY, CDR2 SVGAGI (reference sequence). This CDR3 has 14 residues. The CDR3 nucleotides are TGTGCCAGCACCGACAGGATGCTTAACTATGGCTACACCTTC. Translating it yields CASTDRMLNYGYTF.

This clonotype was observed a few times. V usage is TRBV7-9 and J usage is TRBJ2-6; a weak D match, TRBD2 (5 bases). V was cut by 5 bases and J by 4 bases, with 15 bases left in between. The CDR3 is 16 residues long. The V gene's germline CDR1 is SEHNR and CDR2 FQNEAQ (reference sequence). CDR3 in DNA: TGTGCCAGCAGCCTGCAGGACGGGAAAGGGGCCAACGTCCTGACTTTC. This sequence encodes CASSLQDGKGANVLTF.

V gene TRBV4-2 combines with J gene TRBJ2-5; 11 bases fit TRBD2. Germline-derived CDR1 and CDR2 are LGHNA and YNFKEQ. The CDR3 extends over 17 amino acids. Trimming at V came to 1 base and at J to 0 bases, leaving 4 bases not matched to a gene. CDR3 coding DNA: TGTGCCAGCAGCCAAGTAGCGGGGGGGTCCAACCAAGAGACCCAGTACTTC. Translating it yields CASSQVAGGSNQETQYF.

This clonotype was detected many times. Germline is not matched at one junction end, which may reflect a read error. V and J are TRBV5-1 and TRBJ2-5; the D call may be TRBD1 or TRBD2 (5 bases each). This CDR3 contains 13 residues. Germline loops: CDR1 SGHRS, CDR2 YFSETQ. As DNA, the CDR3 is TGTGCCAGCAGCTTCCGAGGGGAGGAGACCCAGTACTTC. It yields the protein CASSFRGEETQYF.

This clonotype came up a few times. The gene calls are TRBV6-2 or TRBV6-3 and TRBJ2-3, with TRBD2 identical over 12 bases. This CDR3 contains 15 residues. V gave up 7 bases and J gave up 2 bases; unmatched junction bases: 4. Germline CDR1 MNHEY, CDR2 SVGEGT. CDR3 sequence (DNA): TGTGCCAGCACCCTAGCGGGGGGGCTCACAGATACGCAGTATTTT. This encodes CASTLAGGLTDTQYF.

The chain couples TRBV7-2 to TRBJ2-1, with TRBD2 matching over 8 bases. Per germline, CDR1 SGHTA and CDR2 FQGNSA. This CDR3 spans 16 amino acids. V trimming: 1 base; J trimming: 8 bases; junction bases outside the gene matches: 10. The CDR3 coding sequence is TGTGCCAGCAGCTTAGATAGGCGGGGGGCCGAAGATGAGCAGTTCTTC. It encodes CASSLDRRGAEDEQFF.

The sample holds a few counts of this clonotype. V gene TRBV25-1 combines with J gene TRBJ2-5; D is possibly TRBD2 (6 bases). V lost 4 bases, J lost 5 bases, and 11 bases lay in between. CDR3 length: 13 amino acids. CDR1 MGHDK and CDR2 SYGVNS come from the germline V gene. CDR3 DNA: TGTGCCAGCAGTGGGGAGGCGTTGGAGACCCAGTACTTC. It specifies CASSGEALETQYF.

This clonotype was observed a handful of times. This rearrangement joins TRBV12-5 to TRBJ2-1; D gene uncertain. The CDR3 extends over 17 amino acids. From germline, CDR1 is LGHNT and CDR2 FRNRAP. The V gene lost 1 base and the J gene lost 8 bases, with 21 bases spanning the gap. CDR3 amino acids: CASGLGIGPRLVDEQFF. The CDR3 region has the DNA TGTGCTAGTGGTTTGGGAATAGGGCCCCGATTGGTGGATGAGCAGTTCTTC.

The rearrangement uses TRBV5-1 and TRBJ2-3, with 7 bases that match TRBD1. V lost 0 bases to trimming and J lost 2 bases; unmatched junction nucleotides: 3. The CDR3 has 15 residues. Germline V gene data show CDR1 as SGHRS and CDR2 as YFSETQ. CDR3 nucleotide sequence: TGCGCCAGCAGCTTGGGGACAGGCCCCACAGATACGCAGTATTTT. Encoded protein: CASSLGTGPTDTQYF.

This chain joins TRBV20-1 and TRBJ2-7; D may correspond to TRBD1 or TRBD2 (5 bases each). The CDR3 sequence is 13 residues long. Germline V gene lookup returns CDR1 DFQATT and CDR2 SNEGSKA (reference sequence). Trimming stripped 4 bases from V and 5 bases from J, with 15 bases between. CDR3 amino acids: CSATLGTFNEQYF. In DNA, the CDR3 is TGCAGTGCTACGTTGGGGACGTTTAACGAGCAGTACTTC.

V is TRBV6-6 and J is TRBJ2-3; the match to TRBD2 covers 9 bases. Germline-derived CDR1 and CDR2 are MNHNY and SVGAGI (reference sequence). V gave up 7 bases and J gave up 0 bases; unmatched junction bases: 8. There are 16 residues in the CDR3. CDR3 DNA: TGTGCCAGCACGGTAGCGGGGGCCATAAGCACAGATACGCAGTATTTT. Translated, it gives CASTVAGAISTDTQYF.

This clonotype was seen a few times. The V gene is TRBV7-2, the J gene TRBJ1-2, with 9 bases identical to TRBD1. The CDR3 consists of 14 residues. The trim removed 5 bases at V and 6 bases at J, leaving 7 bases unmatched. Germline V gene sequence: CDR1 SGHTA, CDR2 FQGNSA. The CDR3 loop is CASSQDRGWDGYTF. The CDR3 nucleotides read TGTGCCAGCAGCCAGGACAGGGGTTGGGATGGCTACACCTTC.

The chain carries TRBV20-1 and TRBJ2-3; TRBD2 matches 9 bases. This CDR3 contains 18 residues. V trimming: 1 base; J trimming: 6 bases; junction bases outside the gene matches: 17. Germline V lookup: CDR1 DFQATT, CDR2 SNEGSKA (reference sequence). The CDR3 protein is CSARASPGVAGVLDTQYF. CDR3 DNA: TGCAGTGCTAGAGCCTCCCCCGGAGTAGCGGGAGTTTTGGATACGCAGTATTTT.

The chain recombines TRBV6-1 with TRBJ2-7; 7 bases line up with TRBD2. This CDR3 contains 14 residues. The V segment lost 7 bases and the J segment 0 bases; nucleotides outside the gene matches: 6. Germline loops: CDR1 MNHNS, CDR2 SASEGT. The CDR3 nucleotides are TGTGCCAGCAAAGGAACTAGCGCCTCCTACGAGCAGTACTTC. Protein product: CASKGTSASYEQYF.

The chain couples TRBV6-4 to TRBJ2-3; D is perhaps TRBD1 or TRBD2 (7 bases each). CDR1 MRHNA and CDR2 SNTAGT come from the germline V gene. The length of the CDR3 is 14 residues. With 4 bases removed from V and 7 bases from J, the gap between germline ends came to 15 bases. The chain's CDR3 is CASSAQGRGNTQYF. The CDR3 DNA sequence: TGTGCCAGCAGTGCACAGGGGAGGGGAAATACGCAGTATTTT.

This clonotype turned up a few times. V gene TRBV7-2 combines with J gene TRBJ2-3; 8 bases line up with TRBD2. This CDR3 spans 17 amino acids. Germline lookup yields CDR1 SGHTA and CDR2 FQGNSA. With 1 base clipped from V and 0 bases from J, the junction kept 6 bases outside the gene matches. CDR3 sequence reads: CASSLGSGGVSTDTQYF. CDR3 bases: TGTGCCAGCAGCTTAGGGTCCGGGGGGGTAAGCACAGATACGCAGTATTTT.

There are a few counts of this clonotype. This rearrangement joins TRBV7-2 to TRBJ1-1; a possible D gene is TRBD1 (5 bases). V was shortened by 1 base and J by 1 base, with 13 bases between the two germline ends. CDR1 is SGHTA, CDR2 FQGNSA, per germline. The CDR3 has 16 residues. CDR3 in amino acids: CASSLGQGRPNTEAFF. The CDR3 nucleotides are TGTGCCAGCAGCTTAGGTCAGGGCCGGCCGAACACTGAAGCTTTCTTT.

To note about this clonotype: A much larger clone differs from this one at a single base, so this may be a read error. The chain is built from TRBV7-3 and TRBJ2-1; the match to TRBD2 covers 8 bases. The end of the DNA fits TRBJ2-7 better, so the J call may be wrong. Germline V lookup: CDR1 SGHTA, CDR2 FQGTGA. The CDR3 extends over 16 amino acids. The CDR3 DNA reads TGTGCCAGCAGCCCCTCCGGGGGGGCATCCTACAATGAGCAGTACTTC. Its protein product is CASSPSGGASYNEQYF.

V usage is TRBV3-1 and J usage is TRBJ2-7; no reliable D call. Germline lookup yields CDR1 LGHDT and CDR2 YNNKEL (reference sequence). This CDR3 has 13 residues. V shed 6 bases and J shed 0 bases, with 9 bases lying between them. CDR3 nucleotides: TGTGCCAGCAGTCGACGGAGCTCCTACGAGCAGTACTTC. This gives the protein CASSRRSSYEQYF.

The chain is built from TRBV20-1 and TRBJ1-1; a weak D match, TRBD1 (6 bases). The CDR3 contains 14 residues. Germline-derived CDR1 and CDR2 are DFQATT and SNEGSKA (reference sequence). V lost 4 bases and J lost 0, with 12 bases in between. The CDR3 region is CSANRDGMNTEAFF. CDR3 DNA sequence: TGCAGTGCTAACAGGGACGGAATGAACACTGAAGCTTTCTTT.

The chain combines TRBV29-1 with TRBJ2-3; 7 nucleotides line up with TRBD2. The CDR3 totals 15 residues. The V segment lost 4 bases and the J segment 4 bases; nucleotides outside the gene matches: 11. Per germline, CDR1 SQVTM and CDR2 ANQGSEA. This CDR3 reads CSVGGGGIISDTQYF. CDR3 nucleotide sequence: TGCAGCGTTGGTGGGGGAGGGATTATTTCAGATACGCAGTATTTT.